A single sample gave rise to the 30 T cell receptor beta chains below, sequenced in a study of T cell responses to AZD1222 COVID-19 vaccine. Using immunoSEQ multiplex PCR, the repertoire was profiled, and TCRdb retains in-frame clones only, with some absent. The sample lists some 150,000 clones, around 87% occurring once. The source material was peripheral blood, sampled 28 days after the second AZD1222 dose. These receptors were collected from an adult who received the AZD1222 COVID-19 vaccine.

The chain couples TRBV28 to TRBJ2-3; D gene ambiguous. Germline lookup yields CDR1 MDHEN and CDR2 SYDVKM. CDR3 length: 11 amino acids. Trimming pared 7 bases from V and 3 bases from J, leaving 5 bases between. The CDR3 loop is CASTQTDTQYF. The DNA for the CDR3 is TGTGCCAGCACGCAAACAGATACGCAGTATTTT.

V usage is TRBV10-3 and J usage is TRBJ2-3, with 9 bases aligning to TRBD1. The CDR3 runs to 18 residues. Germline-derived CDR1 and CDR2 are ENHRY and SYGVKD. V dropped 2 bases and J dropped 3; count of bases not matched to a gene: 12. The CDR3 is CAISETTGTGLKTDTQYF. The CDR3 nucleotides read TGTGCCATCAGTGAGACAACCGGGACAGGGTTAAAGACAGATACGCAGTATTTT.

This chain joins TRBV10-3 and TRBJ1-1; TRBD1 matches 8 bases. With V trimmed by 7 bases and J by 1 base, 2 bases remained unmatched. The V gene's germline CDR1 is ENHRY and CDR2 SYGVKD. The CDR3 contains 13 residues. CDR3 in amino acids: CAITGQANTEAFF. The CDR3 DNA reads TGTGCCATCACGGGACAGGCGAACACTGAAGCTTTCTTT.

V is TRBV27 and J is TRBJ2-1; TRBD2 aligns across 15 bases. The CDR3 length is 19 residues. The V gene's germline CDR1 is MNHEY and CDR2 SMNVEV (reference sequence). J was trimmed by 7 bases and V by 1 base; bases with no gene match: 11. The CDR3, as DNA: TGTGCCAGCAGTTTATTAGTACGAGGGACTAGCGGGAGGTATAATGAGCAGTTCTTC. This codes for CASSLLVRGTSGRYNEQFF.

This clone was found once. The chain joins TRBV7-3 to TRBJ2-3, with D possibly TRBD1 on 6 matching bases. The CDR3 loop spans 15 amino acids. Deletions cut 5 bases from V and 2 bases from J, with 14 bases between. Germline V gives CDR1 SGHTA, CDR2 FQGTGA. The CDR3 sequence: CASSHSGHTTDTQYF. CDR3 nucleotides: TGTGCCAGCAGCCACTCGGGACATACCACAGATACGCAGTATTTT.

The chain employs TRBV6-5 and TRBJ1-4; possibly TRBD1 for D (5 bases). This CDR3 spans 15 amino acids. Germline V gene data show CDR1 as MNHEY and CDR2 as SVGAGI. The ends were cut back, 5 bases at V and 0 bases at J, with 10 bases in the middle. This chain's CDR3 is CASSQTGATNEKLFF. CDR3 nucleotides: TGTGCCAGCAGTCAGACGGGGGCAACTAATGAAAAACTGTTTTTT.

The J gene is TRBJ2-3, the V gene TRBV6-2 or TRBV6-3; 7 bases map to TRBD1. Germline assignment: CDR1 MNHEY and CDR2 SVGEGT. With V trimmed by 4 bases and J by 2 bases, 6 bases remained unmatched. There are 15 residues in the CDR3. As DNA, the CDR3 is TGTGCCAGCAGTTGGGACAGCCAGTCCACAGATACGCAGTATTTT. It translates to CASSWDSQSTDTQYF.

CDR3 DNA sequence: TGTGCCACCAGCGCCACAGGGGGCCTCCTCTTTGGAAACACCATATATTTT. Its translation is CATSATGGLLFGNTIYF. V and J are TRBV15 and TRBJ1-3; TRBD1 matches 9 bases. The length of the CDR3 is 17 residues. The V segment lost 5 bases and the J segment 3 bases; nucleotides outside the gene matches: 11. CDR1 and CDR2 from the germline V gene are LNHNV and YYDKDF (reference sequence). The full variable domain, in which reference TRBV15 and TRBJ1-3 provide the parts outside the CDR3, is DAMVIQNPRYQVTQFGKPVTLSCSQTLNHNVMYWYQQKSSQAPKLLFHYYDKDFNNEADTPDNFQSRRPNTSFCFLDIRSPGLGDTAMYLCATSATGGLLFGNTIYFGEGSWLTVV.

J is TRBJ2-2 and V is TRBV11-3; 9 bases align to TRBD2. Germline trimming cut 1 base from V and 4 bases from J; bases unmatched to any gene: 1. The CDR3 length is 15 residues. Germline CDR1 and CDR2: SGHNT and YENEEA. Written as DNA, the CDR3 is TGTGCCAGCAGCTTAGCAGCGGGAGGCACCGGGGAGCTGTTTTTT. This gives the protein CASSLAAGGTGELFF.

This sequence joins TRBV19 and TRBJ1-3; TRBD1 aligns across 7 bases. This CDR3 spans 16 amino acids. The germline V gene encodes CDR1 LNHDA and CDR2 SQIVND (reference sequence). With 2 bases clipped from V and 4 bases from J, the junction kept 8 bases outside the gene matches. The CDR3 reads CASSIRQQGQGNTIYF. CDR3 DNA: TGTGCCAGTAGTATAAGACAACAGGGGCAAGGAAACACCATATATTTT.

This rearrangement joins TRBV29-1 to TRBJ2-2; D perhaps matches TRBD2 (6 bases). This CDR3 contains 13 residues. Germline assignment: CDR1 SQVTM and CDR2 ANQGSEA. V dropped 6 bases and J dropped 0 bases, with 8 bases sitting between them. CDR3 DNA sequence: TGCAGCGTGGAGGGTTCGAACACCGGGGAGCTGTTTTTT. Protein sequence: CSVEGSNTGELFF.

The gene calls are TRBV7-2 and TRBJ2-5; D uncertain. Germline values: CDR1 SGHTA, CDR2 FQGNSA. V dropped 4 bases and J dropped 0 bases, with 9 bases sitting between them. This CDR3 contains 14 residues. CDR3 coding DNA: TGTGCCAGCAGCTCGAGGATGTACCAAGAGACCCAGTACTTC. Its protein product is CASSSRMYQETQYF.

The rearrangement uses TRBV15 and TRBJ1-5; D ambiguous. The CDR3 is made up of 16 amino acids. Germline loops: CDR1 LNHNV, CDR2 YYDKDF (reference sequence). V gave up 6 bases and J gave up 1 base, with 16 bases separating them. For the CDR3, the DNA is TGTGCCACCAGTTCTCTGGGTCGGTCCAGCAATCAGCCCCAGCATTTT. This gives the protein CATSSLGRSSNQPQHF.

This clone appeared a single time. The rearrangement links TRBV7-2 to TRBJ1-6, with 8 positions matching TRBD1. The trim removed 4 bases at V and 8 bases at J, leaving 7 bases unmatched. CDR1 is SGHTA and CDR2 is FQGNSA in the germline V gene. This CDR3 has 15 residues. The CDR3 DNA is TGTGCCAGCAGCTGGGGACAGGCGGGTGATTCACCCCTCCACTTT. It yields the protein CASSWGQAGDSPLHF.

J is TRBJ1-5 and V is TRBV28; D is uncertain. Trimming pared 2 bases from V and 7 bases from J, leaving 6 bases between. CDR3 size: 12 residues. CDR1 is MDHEN, CDR2 SYDVKM, per germline. This CDR3 is CASSLPTQPQHF. The CDR3 region has the DNA TGTGCCAGCAGTTTACCGACCCAGCCCCAGCATTTT. Full variable domain (rest looked up from reference TRBV28 and TRBJ1-5): DVKVTQSSRYLVKRTGEKVFLECVQDMDHENMFWYRQDPGLGLRLIYFSYDVKMKEKGDIPEGYSVSREKKERFSLILESASTNQTSMYLCASSLPTQPQHFGDGTRLSIL.

The V and J genes are TRBV24-1 and TRBJ2-7; either TRBD1 or TRBD2 may fit D (7 bases each). The length of the CDR3 is 15 residues. CDR1 is KGHDR, CDR2 SFDVKD, per germline. The ends were cut back, 3 bases at V and 7 bases at J, with 18 bases in the middle. The CDR3 loop reads CATSDLGSGGEEQYF. The CDR3 DNA reads TGTGCCACCAGTGATCTTGGGTCAGGGGGGGAAGAGCAGTACTTC.

The rearrangement uses TRBV6-2 or TRBV6-3 and TRBJ2-2, with TRBD2 identical over 7 bases. Unmatched junction bases numbered 1, after V lost 3 bases and J lost 3 bases. The CDR3 is 14 amino acids. The germline V gene has CDR1 MNHEY and CDR2 SVGEGT. This CDR3 is CASSYGLDTGELFF. The CDR3 nucleotides are TGTGCCAGCAGTTATGGACTAGACACCGGGGAGCTGTTTTTT.

The chain employs TRBV5-6 and TRBJ1-3; possible D gene TRBD1, 5 bases. Trimming left V 4 bases short and J 2 bases short, with 19 bases between. This CDR3 contains 17 residues. Germline V gene sequence: CDR1 SGHDT, CDR2 YYEEEE. The CDR3 region is CASSRSRGRGPGNTIYF. CDR3 nucleotide sequence: TGTGCCAGCAGCCGCAGCCGGGGGAGGGGCCCTGGAAACACCATATATTTT.

The chain carries TRBV30 and TRBJ2-2; 7 nucleotides line up with TRBD2. Germline loops: CDR1 GTSNPN, CDR2 SVGIG (reference sequence). This CDR3 is 15 amino acids long. V was clipped by 0 bases and J by 7 bases; unmatched bases: 8. CDR3 bases: TGTGCCTGGAGTGTTCACAGCGGGACGGGCGGGGAGCTGTTTTTT. The encoded protein is CAWSVHSGTGGELFF.

This clone was found a few times. The chain uses TRBV19 and TRBJ1-1; 8 nucleotides match TRBD1. This CDR3 is built from 13 residues. After removal of 9 bases from V and 4 bases from J, the junction contained 7 bases not matched to a gene. Per germline, CDR1 LNHDA and CDR2 SQIVND (reference sequence). The CDR3 reads CARQRQGTTEAFF. CDR3 bases: TGTGCCAGGCAAAGACAGGGGACCACTGAAGCTTTCTTT.

This chain connects TRBV27 to TRBJ2-7, with TRBD2 identical over 8 bases. The CDR3 has 15 residues. Germline V CDR1 and CDR2: MNHEY, SMNVEV (reference sequence). After removal of 5 bases from V and 3 bases from J, the junction contained 9 bases not matched to a gene. CDR3 in amino acids: CASSPRGGKGYEQYF. For the CDR3, the DNA is TGTGCCAGCAGTCCCCGGGGGGGAAAGGGCTACGAGCAGTACTTC.

The chain recombines TRBV11-2 with TRBJ2-1; D gene unclear. The CDR3 consists of 11 residues. CDR1 and CDR2 from the germline V gene are SGHAT and FQNNGV. The ends were cut back, 5 bases at V and 4 bases at J, with 3 bases in the middle. The CDR3 protein is CASSGYNEQFF. CDR3 DNA sequence: TGTGCCAGCAGCGGGTACAATGAGCAGTTCTTC.

This chain connects TRBV28 to TRBJ2-3; 8 bases align to TRBD2. Trimming took 4 bases from V and 1 from J; bases not matched to a gene: 7. The CDR3 has 16 residues. Per the germline V gene, CDR1 is MDHEN and CDR2 is SYDVKM. CDR3 DNA: TGTGCCAGCAGTTCTCCAACTAGCGGTCGCACAGATACGCAGTATTTT. Protein: CASSSPTSGRTDTQYF.

The chain links TRBV6-6 to TRBJ2-7; no definite D call. The CDR3 contains 13 residues. Trimming shortened V by 4 bases and J by 3 bases, and 10 bases separated the two germline ends. Germline CDR1 reads MNHNY; CDR2 reads SVGAGI (reference sequence). The chain's CDR3 is CASSLTYNYEQYF. CDR3 in DNA: TGTGCCAGCAGTTTGACCTACAACTACGAGCAGTACTTC.

The chain has TRBV11-2 and TRBJ1-6, with D possibly TRBD1 on 5 matching bases. The CDR3 contains 16 residues. V lost 1 base and J 7 bases, leaving 14 bases between the germline ends. Germline V CDR1 and CDR2: SGHAT, FQNNGV. CDR3 residues: CASSLGSGARNSPLHF. The CDR3 bases are TGTGCCAGCAGCTTAGGGTCCGGGGCGAGGAATTCACCCCTCCACTTT.

In this sample, this clone turned up once. The chain combines TRBV6-6 with TRBJ2-3, with TRBD2 identical over 9 bases. The CDR3 is made up of 15 amino acids. V was clipped by 6 bases and J by 2 bases; unmatched bases: 6. CDR1 is MNHNY and CDR2 is SVGAGI in the germline V gene (reference sequence). The DNA for the CDR3 is TGTGCCAGCAGATCGGGACTAGCTCTCACAGATACGCAGTATTTT. Its protein is CASRSGLALTDTQYF.

This clone has just one count. J is TRBJ1-2 and V is TRBV30; no clear D. CDR3 length: 14 residues. Germline V gene data show CDR1 as GTSNPN and CDR2 as SVGIG (reference sequence). The V and J ends lost 0 bases and 8 bases respectively, with 16 bases between them. CDR3 sequence: CAWSVNKDGRGYTF. CDR3 nucleotide sequence: TGTGCCTGGAGTGTGAATAAGGACGGGCGGGGCTACACCTTC.

CDR3 DNA sequence: TGTGCCAGCAGCGTAGACAGGGGGACAGATACGCAGTATTTT. Its protein is CASSVDRGTDTQYF. This chain links TRBV9 with TRBJ2-3; 8 nucleotides align to TRBD1. The ends lost 0 bases at V and 3 bases at J; junction bases unmatched: 0. This CDR3 is built from 14 residues. The germline V gene encodes CDR1 SGDLS and CDR2 YYNGEE.

V gene TRBV7-9 combines with J gene TRBJ2-1; 14 nucleotides match TRBD2. The CDR3 spans 15 residues. Looked up from germline, CDR1 is SEHNR and CDR2 is FQNEAQ (reference sequence). The J segment lost 8 bases and the V segment lost 3 bases, leaving 3 bases of the junction unmatched. The CDR3 protein is CASSLTSGRADEQFF. CDR3 DNA sequence: TGTGCCAGCAGCTTGACTAGCGGGAGGGCTGATGAGCAGTTCTTC.

The CDR3 region is CASSPGQLFHTDTQYF. In DNA form, the CDR3 reads TGTGCCAGCAGCCCGGGACAACTCTTTCACACAGATACGCAGTATTTT. The V gene is TRBV27, the J gene TRBJ2-3, with D perhaps TRBD1 (6 bases). The CDR3 loop spans 16 amino acids. Germline assignment: CDR1 MNHEY and CDR2 SMNVEV (reference sequence). The ends were cut back, 6 bases at V and 2 bases at J, with 18 bases in the middle.